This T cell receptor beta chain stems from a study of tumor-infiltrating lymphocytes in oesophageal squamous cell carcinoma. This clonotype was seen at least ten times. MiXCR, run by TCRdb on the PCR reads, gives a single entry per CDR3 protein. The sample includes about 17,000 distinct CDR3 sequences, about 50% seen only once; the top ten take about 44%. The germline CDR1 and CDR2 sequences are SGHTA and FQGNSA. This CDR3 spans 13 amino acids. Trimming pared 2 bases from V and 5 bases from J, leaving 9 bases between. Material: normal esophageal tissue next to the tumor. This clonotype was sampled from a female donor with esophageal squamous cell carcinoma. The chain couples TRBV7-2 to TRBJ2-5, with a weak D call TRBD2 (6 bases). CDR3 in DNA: TGTGCCAGCAGCTTATCTGGGGGGGAGACCCAGTACTTC. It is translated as CASSLSGGETQYF.